Below, 28 T cell receptor beta chains from the same sample are listed, as sequenced in a study of cytotoxic CD8 clonotypes in ibrutinib-treated CLL. The repertoire was sequenced with immunoSEQ multiplex PCR; TCRdb's copy has only in-frame clones and lacks some. The sample lists around 25,000 clones; about 72% were seen once. Sequenced here: PBMCs, sampled after 24 months of ibrutinib treatment. Source of these receptors: a human donor with chronic lymphocytic leukemia.

The rearrangement joins TRBV5-1 to TRBJ1-2; 10 bases map to TRBD1. Germline V gene sequence: CDR1 SGHRS, CDR2 YFSETQ. CDR3 length: 17 amino acids. Trimming took 4 bases from V and 4 from J; bases not matched to a gene: 13. The CDR3 loop reads CASSRTTGTGVIYGYTF. The CDR3 DNA is TGCGCCAGCAGCCGAACAACCGGGACAGGGGTCATCTATGGCTACACCTTC.

This clone occurred many times. The chain has TRBV7-9 and TRBJ1-1, with D unclear. The CDR3 sequence is 15 residues long. Germline CDR1 and CDR2: SEHNR and FQNEAQ (reference sequence). Trimming removed 5 bases at V and 2 bases at J, with 15 bases between. CDR3 sequence (DNA): TGTGCCAGCAGCCCAATCCGCAGCGTTAACACTGAAGCTTTCTTT. Translation: CASSPIRSVNTEAFF.

The chain has TRBV29-1 and TRBJ1-2; no definite D call. From germline, CDR1 is SQVTM and CDR2 ANQGSEA. V lost 5 bases to trimming and J lost 3 bases, with 13 bases between them. There are 13 residues in the CDR3. The DNA of the CDR3 is TGCAGCGTTATCAGGAGGAACGACTATGGCTACACCTTC. Translating it yields CSVIRRNDYGYTF.

The sample holds a few counts of this clone. The chain recombines TRBV11-2 with TRBJ2-2; the D is unclear. The CDR3 runs to 14 residues. CDR1 SGHAT and CDR2 FQNNGV come from the germline V gene. The ends were cut back, 2 bases at V and 6 bases at J, with 10 bases in the middle. CDR3 sequence (DNA): TGTGCCAGCAGCTTATCCAGATTAGCCGGGGAGCTGTTTTTT. As protein: CASSLSRLAGELFF.

V is TRBV27 and J is TRBJ2-3, with 8 bases identical to TRBD2. The V gene's germline CDR1 is MNHEY and CDR2 SMNVEV (reference sequence). The CDR3 consists of 14 residues. V was clipped by 4 bases and J by 6 bases; unmatched bases: 6. The CDR3 region is CASSYQRGRDTQYF. In nucleotides, the CDR3 is TGTGCCAGCAGTTACCAGCGGGGGCGGGATACGCAGTATTTT.

V is TRBV7-8 and J is TRBJ1-5, with a tentative D call TRBD1 (5 bases). CDR1 SGHVS and CDR2 FQNEAQ come from the germline V gene. The CDR3 sequence is 15 residues long. Trimming stripped 1 base from V and 3 bases from J, with 10 bases between. CDR3 in amino acids: CASSLGSRANQPQHF. DNA for the CDR3: TGTGCCAGCAGCTTAGGCTCCAGGGCCAATCAGCCCCAGCATTTT.

The rearrangement uses TRBV19 and TRBJ2-1; 8 nucleotides align to TRBD1. The germline V gene encodes CDR1 LNHDA and CDR2 SQIVND (reference sequence). V shed 8 bases and J 7 bases; nucleotides not matched to a gene: 28. CDR3 length equals 20 residues. The CDR3 bases are TGTGCCAGTGCCGCCGCGAGGGCCAGGGGGCGAGGGTTGGGAAGGAATGAGCAGTTCTTC. This encodes CASAAARARGRGLGRNEQFF. The variable domain in full, with the rest retrieved from reference TRBV19 and TRBJ2-1, is DGGITQSPKYLFRKEGQNVTLSCEQNLNHDAMYWYRQDPGQGLRLIYYSQIVNDFQKGDIAEGYSVSREKKESFPLTVTSAQKNPTAFYLCASAAARARGRGLGRNEQFFGPGTRLTVL.

The chain recombines TRBV7-9 with TRBJ1-1, with a possible D match to TRBD1 (6 bases). Trimming took 3 bases from V and 8 from J, leaving 10 bases between them. The germline CDR1 and CDR2 sequences are SEHNR and FQNEAQ (reference sequence). The CDR3 is 12 residues long. The CDR3 DNA reads as TGTGCCAGCAGCTTTACAGGGCTCGAAGCTTTCTTT. This translates into CASSFTGLEAFF. Combining the CDR3 with reference TRBV7-9 and TRBJ1-1 gives the whole variable domain DTGVSQNPRHKITKRGQNVTFRCDPISEHNRLYWYRQTLGQGPEFLTYFQNEAQLEKSRLLSDRFSAERPKGSFSTLEIQRTEQGDSAMYLCASSFTGLEAFFGQGTRLTVV.

V usage is TRBV2 and J usage is TRBJ2-6; D not certain. Germline assignment: CDR1 SNHLY and CDR2 FYNNEI. Trimming removed 2 bases at V and 1 base at J, with 0 bases between. The CDR3 runs 13 residues. The CDR3 DNA sequence: TGTGCCAGCAGTGAATCTGGGGCCAACGTCCTGACTTTC. Its translation: CASSESGANVLTF.

This clone was picked up many times. The chain is built from TRBV18 and TRBJ1-1, with D tentatively TRBD1 (6 bases). Trimming took off 2 bases at V and 11 bases at J, with 15 bases between the two ends. This CDR3 has 13 amino acids. The germline CDR1 and CDR2 sequences are KGHSH and LQKENI. Here the CDR3 reads CASSPDGGLKAFF. CDR3 coding DNA: TGTGCCAGCTCACCAGATGGGGGCTTGAAGGCTTTCTTT.

The CDR3: CASSGRTARSGANVLTF. CDR3 nucleotide sequence: TGTGCCAGCAGCGGAAGGACCGCCCGCTCTGGGGCCAACGTCCTGACTTTC. The chain recombines TRBV5-4 with TRBJ2-6; D unresolved. V lost 4 bases and J 0 bases, leaving 14 bases between the germline ends. The CDR3 length is 17 residues. Germline CDR1 reads SGHNT; CDR2 reads YYREEE (reference sequence).

This clone was observed a handful of times. The J gene is TRBJ2-5, the V gene TRBV2, with TRBD1 matching over 9 bases. Trimming removed 0 bases from V and 5 bases from J; junction bases left unmatched: 7. Per the germline V gene, CDR1 is SNHLY and CDR2 is FYNNEI. The CDR3 has 16 amino acids. As DNA, the CDR3 is TGTGCCAGCAGTGAAGCGAATACGGACAGGGGTGAGACCCAGTACTTC. Amino acid sequence: CASSEANTDRGETQYF.

The chain combines TRBV5-1 with TRBJ2-5; 11 bases line up with TRBD1. The CDR3 length is 17 residues. V lost 6 bases to trimming and J lost 5 bases; unmatched junction nucleotides: 15. CDR1 and CDR2 from the germline V gene are SGHRS and YFSETQ. The CDR3 coding sequence is TGCGCCAGCACCACCCGGTCCGGGACAGGGGGTGGGGAGACCCAGTACTTC. Translated: CASTTRSGTGGGETQYF.

This clone appeared a few times. The chain has TRBV11-2 and TRBJ2-7; unclear D gene. With 0 bases removed from V and 3 bases from J, the gap between germline ends came to 12 bases. The CDR3 contains 15 residues. Germline V gene data show CDR1 as SGHAT and CDR2 as FQNNGV. CDR3 sequence (DNA): TGTGCCAGCAGCTTAGATCCGACGGAAGACTACGAGCAGTACTTC. Protein: CASSLDPTEDYEQYF.

The V gene is TRBV5-1, the J gene TRBJ2-7; unclear D gene. Germline V gene sequence: CDR1 SGHRS, CDR2 YFSETQ. V gave up 4 bases and J gave up 2 bases, with 13 bases separating them. This CDR3 is 14 amino acids long. In DNA, the CDR3 is TGCGCCAGCAGCCCCACCCCCAGCACCTACGAGCAGTACTTC. This encodes CASSPTPSTYEQYF.

This chain connects TRBV25-1 to TRBJ1-5, with 10 bases identical to TRBD1. Germline V lookup: CDR1 MGHDK, CDR2 SYGVNS. The J segment lost 5 bases and the V segment lost 4 bases, leaving 5 bases of the junction unmatched. This CDR3 has 15 amino acids. The CDR3 nucleotides read TGTGCCAGCAGTGGGACGGACAGGGGGGATCAGCCCCAGCATTTT. Translating gives CASSGTDRGDQPQHF.

J is TRBJ2-3 and V is TRBV15, with TRBD1 identical over 7 bases. Trimming took 5 bases from V and 1 from J; bases not matched to a gene: 9. This CDR3 spans 16 amino acids. Germline values: CDR1 LNHNV, CDR2 YYDKDF (reference sequence). CDR3 region: CATSQGKGARTDTQYF. CDR3 sequence (DNA): TGTGCCACCAGCCAAGGGAAGGGGGCTCGCACAGATACGCAGTATTTT.

The chain uses TRBV10-3 and TRBJ1-2, with D perhaps TRBD1 (6 bases). The V gene's germline CDR1 is ENHRY and CDR2 SYGVKD. The CDR3 is made up of 13 amino acids. V lost 6 bases, J lost 5 bases, and 13 bases lay in between. The CDR3, as DNA: TGTGCCATCAGCGCAGACAGGCAGTATGGCTACACCTTC. Amino acids: CAISADRQYGYTF.

This chain links TRBV27 with TRBJ2-7, with a weak D call TRBD2 (6 bases). The germline gives CDR1 MNHEY, CDR2 SMNVEV (reference sequence). The CDR3 extends over 16 amino acids. The V end lost 6 bases, the J end lost 2 bases, and 20 bases lay between the germline ends. The chain's CDR3 is CASSLRGTEIPYEQYF. The CDR3 coding sequence is TGTGCCAGCAGCCTACGGGGGACGGAGATACCCTACGAGCAGTACTTC.

This clone has ten or more counts. The J gene is TRBJ1-4, the V gene TRBV28; unclear D gene. The germline CDR1 and CDR2 sequences are MDHEN and SYDVKM. Trimming left V 10 bases short and J 4 bases short, with 10 bases between. This CDR3 region has 12 residues. CDR3 sequence (DNA): TGTGCCACCGGAAAATTTAATGAAAAACTGTTTTTT. Translated, it gives CATGKFNEKLFF.

V is TRBV29-1 and J is TRBJ2-3; the match to TRBD1 covers 7 bases. Unmatched junction bases numbered 4, after V lost 4 bases and J lost 3 bases. Germline values: CDR1 SQVTM, CDR2 ANQGSEA. The CDR3 consists of 13 residues. This CDR3 is CSVAAGGTDTQYF. DNA for the CDR3: TGCAGCGTTGCGGCAGGGGGTACAGATACGCAGTATTTT.

The chain carries TRBV7-8 and TRBJ2-5, with 8 bases that match TRBD2. CDR1 and CDR2 (germline): SGHVS, FQNEAQ. V was clipped by 3 bases and J by 5 bases; unmatched bases: 11. The CDR3 runs to 16 residues. The CDR3 DNA reads TGTGCCAGCAGCTTTCGGCTCGGGGGGGCCTTCGAGACCCAGTACTTC. This codes for CASSFRLGGAFETQYF. The full variable domain, completed using reference TRBV7-8 and TRBJ2-5, is GAGVSQSPRYKVAKRGQDVALRCDPISGHVSLFWYQQALGQGPEFLTYFQNEAQLDKSGLPSDRFFAERPEGSVSTLKIQRTQQEDSAVYLCASSFRLGGAFETQYFGPGTRLLVL.

This clone is medium-sized. At the DNA level, this CDR3 is encoded by other sequences in the same sample as well. The chain combines TRBV18 with TRBJ2-1; D is possibly TRBD1 (7 bases). Germline lookup yields CDR1 KGHSH and CDR2 LQKENI. The CDR3 contains 14 residues. The V end was cut by 1 base, the J end by 6 bases, with 10 bases between. The CDR3 DNA follows: TGTGCCAGCTCACCACTCCAGGGGGGCAATGAGCAGTTCTTC. Its protein product is CASSPLQGGNEQFF. Supplemented by reference TRBV18 and TRBJ2-1, the full variable domain reads NAGVMQNPRHLVRRRGQEARLRCSPMKGHSHVYWYRQLPEEGLKFMVYLQKENIIDESGMPKERFSAEFPKEGPSILRIQQVVRGDSAAYFCASSPLQGGNEQFFGPGTRLTVL.

V and J are TRBV18 and TRBJ1-1; TRBD1 matches at 11 bases. The CDR3 sequence is 17 residues long. V lost 5 bases to trimming and J lost 1 base; unmatched junction nucleotides: 9. Germline CDR1 KGHSH, CDR2 LQKENI. The CDR3 protein is CASSSVRDRGSNTEAFF. Here the CDR3 DNA reads TGTGCCAGCTCATCAGTCCGGGACAGGGGGTCGAACACTGAAGCTTTCTTT.

The genes are TRBV4-1 and TRBJ2-2; D possibly corresponds to TRBD2 (5 bases). CDR3 length: 16 residues. Germline V gives CDR1 MGHRA, CDR2 YSYEKL. V was pared by 0 bases and J by 3 bases, with 11 bases between. The CDR3 DNA follows: TGCGCCAGCAGCCAAGAAGGTGGACTGTACACCGGGGAGCTGTTTTTT. This gives the protein CASSQEGGLYTGELFF.

There are a few counts of this clone. The rearrangement links TRBV5-8 to TRBJ1-3, with D perhaps matching TRBD1 (6 bases). V gave up 5 bases and J gave up 8 bases, with 17 bases separating them. Germline loops: CDR1 SGHTS, CDR2 YDEGEE. The CDR3 is 14 residues long. The CDR3 loop is CASRFRGGKDTIYF. DNA for the CDR3: TGTGCCAGCAGATTCCGAGGGGGGAAGGACACCATATATTTT.

The chain links TRBV6-5 to TRBJ2-3; the match to TRBD2 covers 12 bases. V gave up 4 bases and J gave up 4 bases; unmatched junction bases: 6. CDR1 and CDR2 from the germline V gene are MNHEY and SVGAGI. There are 16 residues in the CDR3. The CDR3 coding sequence is TGTGCCAGCAGTTCTAGCGGGGGGGGTAAGGCAGATACGCAGTATTTT. Translated: CASSSSGGGKADTQYF.

The chain links TRBV5-4 to TRBJ2-7; the D gene is possibly TRBD2 (5 bases). Trimming removed 3 bases from V and 3 bases from J, with 10 bases in between. This CDR3 contains 13 residues. Germline CDR1 reads SGHNT; CDR2 reads YYREEE (reference sequence). DNA for the CDR3: TGTGCCAGCAGCTCGACTATCGTCTACGAGCAGTACTTC. The encoded protein is CASSSTIVYEQYF. Filled out from reference TRBV5-4 and TRBJ2-7, the complete variable domain reads ETGVTQSPTHLIKTRGQQVTLRCSSQSGHNTVSWYQQALGQGPQFIFQYYREEENGRGNFPPRFSGLQFPNYSSELNVNALELDDSALYLCASSSTIVYEQYFGPGTRLTVT.